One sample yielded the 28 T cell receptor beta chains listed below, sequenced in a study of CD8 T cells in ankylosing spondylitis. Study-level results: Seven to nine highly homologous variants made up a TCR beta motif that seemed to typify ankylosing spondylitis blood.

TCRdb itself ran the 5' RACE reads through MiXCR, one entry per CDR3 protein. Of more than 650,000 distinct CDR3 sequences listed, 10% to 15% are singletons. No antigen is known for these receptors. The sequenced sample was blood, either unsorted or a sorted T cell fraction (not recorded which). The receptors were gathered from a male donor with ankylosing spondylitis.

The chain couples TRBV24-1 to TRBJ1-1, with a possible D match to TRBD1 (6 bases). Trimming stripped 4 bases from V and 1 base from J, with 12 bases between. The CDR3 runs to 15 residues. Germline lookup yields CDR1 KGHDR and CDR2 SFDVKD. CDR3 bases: TGTGCCACCAGTGAACCGACAGGAGCGAACACTGAAGCTTTCTTT. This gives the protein CATSEPTGANTEAFF.

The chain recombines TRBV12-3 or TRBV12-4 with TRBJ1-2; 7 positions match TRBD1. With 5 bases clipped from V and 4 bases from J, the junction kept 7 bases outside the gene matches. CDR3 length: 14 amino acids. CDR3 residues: CASSKQGTAYGYTF. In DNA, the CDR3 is TGTGCCAGCAGTAAACAGGGGACGGCCTATGGCTACACCTTC.

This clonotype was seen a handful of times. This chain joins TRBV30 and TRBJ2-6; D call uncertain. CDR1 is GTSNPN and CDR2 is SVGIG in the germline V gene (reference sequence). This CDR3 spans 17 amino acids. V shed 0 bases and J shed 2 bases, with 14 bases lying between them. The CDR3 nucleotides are TGTGCCTGGAGTGTCTCAAGGGCACCCACTGGGGCCAACGTCCTGACTTTC. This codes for CAWSVSRAPTGANVLTF.

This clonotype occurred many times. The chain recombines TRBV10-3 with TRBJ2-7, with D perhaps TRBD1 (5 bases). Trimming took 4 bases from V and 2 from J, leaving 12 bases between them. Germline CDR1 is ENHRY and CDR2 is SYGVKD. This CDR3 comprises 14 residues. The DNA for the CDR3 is TGTGCCATCAGTGGAGACAGTACGGCCTACGAGCAGTACTTC. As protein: CAISGDSTAYEQYF.

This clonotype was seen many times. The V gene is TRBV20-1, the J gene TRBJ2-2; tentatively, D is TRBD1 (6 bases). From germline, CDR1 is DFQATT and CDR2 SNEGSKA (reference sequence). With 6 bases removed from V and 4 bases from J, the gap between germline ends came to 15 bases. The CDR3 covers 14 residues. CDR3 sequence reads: CSAKPDRPTGELFF. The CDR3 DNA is TGCAGTGCGAAACCGGACAGACCCACCGGGGAGCTGTTTTTT.

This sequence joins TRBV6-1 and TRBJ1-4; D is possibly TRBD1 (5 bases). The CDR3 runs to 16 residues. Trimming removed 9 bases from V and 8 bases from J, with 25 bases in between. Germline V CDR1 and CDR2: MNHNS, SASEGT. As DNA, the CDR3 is TGTGCCAGTAGGGGCCTTTGGCGTGATCAAGGGGAAAAACTGTTTTTT. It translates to CASRGLWRDQGEKLFF.

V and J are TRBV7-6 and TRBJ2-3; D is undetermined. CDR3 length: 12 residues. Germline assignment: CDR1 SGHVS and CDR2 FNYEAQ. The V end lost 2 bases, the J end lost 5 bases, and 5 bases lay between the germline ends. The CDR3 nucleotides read TGTGCCAGCAGCTTATTTGGAGATACGCAGTATTTT. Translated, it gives CASSLFGDTQYF.

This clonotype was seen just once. CDR3 in amino acids: CASSTEGQGETQYF. The CDR3 bases are TGCGCCAGCAGCACAGAAGGACAGGGGGAGACCCAGTACTTC. The rearrangement joins TRBV5-1 to TRBJ2-5, with 9 bases lining up with TRBD1. The CDR3 has 14 amino acids. Germline V gene data show CDR1 as SGHRS and CDR2 as YFSETQ. V lost 4 bases to trimming and J lost 5 bases; unmatched junction nucleotides: 6.

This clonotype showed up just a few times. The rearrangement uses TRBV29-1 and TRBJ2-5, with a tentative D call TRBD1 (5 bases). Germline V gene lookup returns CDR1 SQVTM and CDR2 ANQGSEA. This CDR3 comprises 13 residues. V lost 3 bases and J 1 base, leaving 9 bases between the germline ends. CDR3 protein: CSVEQGPQETQYF. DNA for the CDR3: TGCAGCGTTGAGCAGGGCCCCCAAGAGACCCAGTACTTC.

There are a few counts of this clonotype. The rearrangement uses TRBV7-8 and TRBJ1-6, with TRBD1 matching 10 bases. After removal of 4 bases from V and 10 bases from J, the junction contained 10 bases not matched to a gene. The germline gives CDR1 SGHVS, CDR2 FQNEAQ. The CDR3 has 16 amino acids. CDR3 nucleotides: TGTGCCAGCAGCTCAACGACCGGGACAGGGGAATCACCCCTCCACTTT. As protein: CASSSTTGTGESPLHF.

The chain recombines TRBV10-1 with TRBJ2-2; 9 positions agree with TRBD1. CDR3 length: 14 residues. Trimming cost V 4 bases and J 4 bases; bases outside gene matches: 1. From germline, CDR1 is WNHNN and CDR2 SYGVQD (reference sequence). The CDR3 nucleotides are TGCGCCAGCAGTGGGACAGGGGCCACCGGGGAGCTGTTTTTT. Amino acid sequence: CASSGTGATGELFF.

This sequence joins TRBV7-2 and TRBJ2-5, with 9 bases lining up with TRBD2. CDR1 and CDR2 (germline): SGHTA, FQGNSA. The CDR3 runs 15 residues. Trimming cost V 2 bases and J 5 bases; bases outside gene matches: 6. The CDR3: CASSLFSGSEETQYF. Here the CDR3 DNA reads TGTGCCAGCAGCTTATTTAGCGGGAGTGAGGAGACCCAGTACTTC.

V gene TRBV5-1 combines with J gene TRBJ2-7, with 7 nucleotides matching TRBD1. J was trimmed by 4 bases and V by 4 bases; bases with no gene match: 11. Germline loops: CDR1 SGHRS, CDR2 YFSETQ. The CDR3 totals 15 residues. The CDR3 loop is CASSVQQGRPYEQYF. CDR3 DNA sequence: TGCGCCAGCAGCGTACAACAGGGGCGCCCATACGAGCAGTACTTC.

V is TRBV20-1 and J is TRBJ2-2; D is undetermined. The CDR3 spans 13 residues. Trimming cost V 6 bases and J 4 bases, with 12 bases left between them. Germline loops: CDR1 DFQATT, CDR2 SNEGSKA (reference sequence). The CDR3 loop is CSAYNSATGELFF. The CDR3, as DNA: TGCAGTGCCTACAATTCAGCCACCGGGGAGCTGTTTTTT.

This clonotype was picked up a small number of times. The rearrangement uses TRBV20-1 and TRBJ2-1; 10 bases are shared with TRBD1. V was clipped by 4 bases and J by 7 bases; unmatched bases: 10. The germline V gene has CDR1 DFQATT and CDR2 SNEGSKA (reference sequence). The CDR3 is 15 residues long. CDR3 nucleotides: TGCAGTGCTACCGCCGGGGACAGGGGTAGGAATGAGCAGTTCTTC. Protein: CSATAGDRGRNEQFF.

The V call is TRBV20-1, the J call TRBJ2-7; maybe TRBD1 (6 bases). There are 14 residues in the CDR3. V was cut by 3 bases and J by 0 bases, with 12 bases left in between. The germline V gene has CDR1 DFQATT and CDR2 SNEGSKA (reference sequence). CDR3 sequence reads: CSARAGTNSYEQYF. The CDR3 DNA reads TGCAGTGCTAGGGCCGGGACAAACTCCTACGAGCAGTACTTC.

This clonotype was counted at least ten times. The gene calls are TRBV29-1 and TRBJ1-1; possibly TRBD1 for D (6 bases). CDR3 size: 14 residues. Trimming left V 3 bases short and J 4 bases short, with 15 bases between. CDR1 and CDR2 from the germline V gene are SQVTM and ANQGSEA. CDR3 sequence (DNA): TGCAGCGTTGATGGGGCAGGCAGGGGCACTGAAGCTTTCTTT. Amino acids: CSVDGAGRGTEAFF.

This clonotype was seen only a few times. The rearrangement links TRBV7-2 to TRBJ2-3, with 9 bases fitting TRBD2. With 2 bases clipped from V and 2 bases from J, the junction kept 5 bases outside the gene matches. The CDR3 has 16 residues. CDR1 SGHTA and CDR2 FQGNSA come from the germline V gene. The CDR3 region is CASSLRASGVTDTQYF. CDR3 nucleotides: TGTGCCAGCAGCTTAAGGGCTAGCGGGGTCACAGATACGCAGTATTTT.

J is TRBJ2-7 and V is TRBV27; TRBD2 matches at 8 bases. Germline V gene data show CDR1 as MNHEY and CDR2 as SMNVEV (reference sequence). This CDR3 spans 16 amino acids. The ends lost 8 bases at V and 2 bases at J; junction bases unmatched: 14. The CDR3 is CASALHAAGGAYEQYF. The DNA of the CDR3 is TGTGCCAGCGCCCTGCATGCGGCGGGGGGAGCCTACGAGCAGTACTTC.

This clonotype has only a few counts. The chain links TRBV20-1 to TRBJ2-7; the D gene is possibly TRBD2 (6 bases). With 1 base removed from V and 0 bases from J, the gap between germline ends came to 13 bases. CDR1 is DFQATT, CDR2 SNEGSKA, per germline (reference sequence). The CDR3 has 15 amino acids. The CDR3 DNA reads TGCAGTGCTAGAGGCGGGGCCCCGCACTCCTACGAGCAGTACTTC. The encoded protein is CSARGGAPHSYEQYF.

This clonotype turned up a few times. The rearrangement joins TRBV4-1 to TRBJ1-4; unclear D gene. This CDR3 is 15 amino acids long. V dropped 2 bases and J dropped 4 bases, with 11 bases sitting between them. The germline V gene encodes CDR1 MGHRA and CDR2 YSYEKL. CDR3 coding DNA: TGCGCCAGCAGCCAACTGGGAGCGGGTAATGAAAAACTGTTTTTT. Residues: CASSQLGAGNEKLFF.

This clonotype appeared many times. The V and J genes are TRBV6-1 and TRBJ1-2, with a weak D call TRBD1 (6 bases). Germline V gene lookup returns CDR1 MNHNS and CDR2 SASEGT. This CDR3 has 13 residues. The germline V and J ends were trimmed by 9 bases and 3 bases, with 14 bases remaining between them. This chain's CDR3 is CASNHRVDYGYTF. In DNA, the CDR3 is TGTGCCAGTAATCACAGGGTGGACTATGGCTACACCTTC.

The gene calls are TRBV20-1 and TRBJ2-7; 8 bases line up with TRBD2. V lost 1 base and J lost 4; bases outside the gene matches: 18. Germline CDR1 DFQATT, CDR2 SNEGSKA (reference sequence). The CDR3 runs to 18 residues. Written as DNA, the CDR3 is TGCAGTGCTAGAGTTGTCTTAGGCACTAGCGGTTTGATGTACGAGCAGTACTTC. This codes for CSARVVLGTSGLMYEQYF.

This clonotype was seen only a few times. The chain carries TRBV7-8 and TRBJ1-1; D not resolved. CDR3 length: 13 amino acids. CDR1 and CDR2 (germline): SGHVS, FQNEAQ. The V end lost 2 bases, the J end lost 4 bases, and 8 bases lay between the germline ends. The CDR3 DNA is TGTGCCAGCAGCTTAAAAATGCTCACTGAAGCTTTCTTT. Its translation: CASSLKMLTEAFF.

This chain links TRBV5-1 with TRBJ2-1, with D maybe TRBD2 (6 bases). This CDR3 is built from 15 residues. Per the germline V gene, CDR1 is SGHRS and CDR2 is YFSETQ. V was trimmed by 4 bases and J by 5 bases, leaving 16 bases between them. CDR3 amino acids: CASSGQGGWNNEQFF. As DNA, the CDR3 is TGCGCCAGCAGCGGGCAGGGAGGTTGGAACAATGAGCAGTTCTTC.

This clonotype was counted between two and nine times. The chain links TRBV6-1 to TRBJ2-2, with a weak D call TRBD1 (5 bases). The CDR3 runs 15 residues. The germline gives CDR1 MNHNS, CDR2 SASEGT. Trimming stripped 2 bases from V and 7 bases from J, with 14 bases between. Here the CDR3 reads CASSELQVGRGELFF. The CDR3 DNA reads TGTGCCAGCAGTGAATTACAGGTCGGTCGCGGGGAGCTGTTTTTT.

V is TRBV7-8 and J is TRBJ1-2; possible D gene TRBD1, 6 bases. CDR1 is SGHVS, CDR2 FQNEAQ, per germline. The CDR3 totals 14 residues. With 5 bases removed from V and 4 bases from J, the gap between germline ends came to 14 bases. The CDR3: CASSRGGLLYGYTF. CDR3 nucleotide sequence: TGTGCCAGCAGCCGCGGGGGGCTCCTCTATGGCTACACCTTC.

The CDR3 DNA is TGCGCCAGCAGCTTACCTAGACTAGCGTCGAACACCGGGGAGCTGTTTTTT. Its protein product is CASSLPRLASNTGELFF. The gene calls are TRBV5-1 and TRBJ2-2; 8 nucleotides align to TRBD2. Germline V gene sequence: CDR1 SGHRS, CDR2 YFSETQ. The CDR3 runs 17 residues. The V segment lost 2 bases and the J segment 0 bases; nucleotides outside the gene matches: 6.